This TCR beta chain was found in a study of blood T cell repertoires in COVID-19. Assay used: immunoSEQ multiplex PCR; TCRdb lists only in-frame clones, some missing. The sample lists approximately 210,000 clones, around 92% occurring once. The sample comprised PBMCs or T cells enriched from blood (not recorded which). This clonotype was obtained from a woman under 30 who had recovered from COVID-19.

The chain's CDR3 is CASRSVSGNTIYF. The CDR3 bases are TGTGCCAGCAGGAGTGTCTCTGGAAACACCATATATTTT. V usage is TRBV2 and J usage is TRBJ1-3; D gene ambiguous. V lost 6 bases, J lost 0 bases, and 6 bases lay in between. The CDR3 is made up of 13 amino acids. CDR1 SNHLY and CDR2 FYNNEI come from the germline V gene.